This T cell receptor beta chain was captured in a study of blood T cell repertoires in COVID-19. Study-level background: PBMCs, B-cell-depleted T cells, or T cells provided the cDNA or gDNA that made up the material.

Method: immunoSEQ multiplex PCR; TCRdb's copy keeps in-frame clones and lacks some. The sample has some 320,000 clones, about 85% seen once; the top ten hold 1.5% to 2%. This CDR3 is 14 amino acids long. The sequence was obtained from a woman under 40 who had been exposed to COVID-19. The chain combines TRBV21-1 with TRBJ1-6; the table's D gene call, TRBD1, was not cross checked with the DNA. TRBV21-1 has pseudogene status. The sample was PBMCs or T cells enriched from blood (not recorded which). The CDR3 DNA sequence: TGTGCCAGCAGCAAGGACAAGTCGAATTCACCCCTCCACTTT. Its protein product is CASSKDKSNSPLHF.